This T cell receptor (beta chain) was captured by sequencing in a study of T-cell reconstitution after alpha-beta-depleted transplantation in children. Trimming removed 0 bases from V and 0 bases from J, with 10 bases in between. The CDR3 loop spans 16 amino acids. CDR1 is SGDLS, CDR2 YYNGEE, per germline. Preparation of the TCRbeta library was carried out with unique molecular identifiers. One entry per CDR3 protein results from TCRdb running MiXCR on the PCR reads. The sample holds 250,000 to 300,000 distinct CDR3 sequences; 6% to 10% are singletons and the top ten take 9.1%. Turning to this clonotype: The antigen is not known.

General study results and limits: It was surviving recipient T cells and thymic progenitors that gave some patients high TCRbeta diversity at day 60. Several hundred expanded graft clones reportedly gave rise to the alpha-beta T cells present about two months after transplant. Newly produced T cells mostly accounted for T-cell counts and diversity one year post-transplant.

The receptor comes from a female patient aged 2 to 10 who had a stem cell transplant for Fanconi anemia, so the T cells may come from the graft donor. The chain carries TRBV9 and TRBJ1-5; D gene ambiguous. The sample was peripheral blood, taken 360 days after TCRalphabeta/CD19-depleted stem cell transplant. The CDR3 spells CASSVGPGLSNQPQHF. The CDR3 nucleotides are TGTGCCAGCAGCGTAGGGCCAGGCCTTAGCAATCAGCCCCAGCATTTT.